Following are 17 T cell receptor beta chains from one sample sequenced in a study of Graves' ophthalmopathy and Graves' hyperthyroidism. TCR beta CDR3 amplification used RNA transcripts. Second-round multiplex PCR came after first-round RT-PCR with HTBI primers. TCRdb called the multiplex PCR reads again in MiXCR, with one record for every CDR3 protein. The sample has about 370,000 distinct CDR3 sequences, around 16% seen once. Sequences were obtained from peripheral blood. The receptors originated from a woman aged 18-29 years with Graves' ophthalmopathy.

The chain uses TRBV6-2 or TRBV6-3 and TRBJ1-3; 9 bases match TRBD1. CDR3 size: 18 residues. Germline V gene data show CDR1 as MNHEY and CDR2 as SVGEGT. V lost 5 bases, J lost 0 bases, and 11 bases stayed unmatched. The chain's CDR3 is CASSPGQGRELSGNTIYF. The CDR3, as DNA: TGTGCCAGCAGTCCGGGACAGGGCCGCGAACTCTCTGGAAACACCATATATTTT.

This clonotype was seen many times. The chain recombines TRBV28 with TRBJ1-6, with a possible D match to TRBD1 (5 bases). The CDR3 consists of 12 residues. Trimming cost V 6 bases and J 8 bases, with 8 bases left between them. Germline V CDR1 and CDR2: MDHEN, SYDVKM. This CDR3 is CASSRDDSPLHF. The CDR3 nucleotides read TGTGCCAGCAGCCGGGACGATTCACCCCTCCACTTT.

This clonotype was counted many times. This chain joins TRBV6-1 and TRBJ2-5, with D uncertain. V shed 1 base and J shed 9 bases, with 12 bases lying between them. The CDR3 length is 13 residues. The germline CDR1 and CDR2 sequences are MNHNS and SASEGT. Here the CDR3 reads CASSEGQLVAQYF. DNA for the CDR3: TGTGCCAGCAGTGAAGGCCAGTTGGTGGCCCAGTACTTC.

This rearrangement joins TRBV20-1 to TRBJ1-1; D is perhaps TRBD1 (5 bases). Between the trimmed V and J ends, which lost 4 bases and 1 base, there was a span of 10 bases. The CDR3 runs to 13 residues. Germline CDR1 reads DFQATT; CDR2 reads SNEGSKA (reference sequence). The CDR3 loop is CSATGGGNTEAFF. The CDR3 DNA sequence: TGCAGTGCTACGGGGGGAGGGAACACTGAAGCTTTCTTT.

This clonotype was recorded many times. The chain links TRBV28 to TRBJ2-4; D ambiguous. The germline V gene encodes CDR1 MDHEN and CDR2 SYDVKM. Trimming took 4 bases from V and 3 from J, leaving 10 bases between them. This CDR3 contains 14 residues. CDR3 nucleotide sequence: TGTGCCAGCAGTTATGCCGGCCTCAAAAACATTCAGTACTTC. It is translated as CASSYAGLKNIQYF. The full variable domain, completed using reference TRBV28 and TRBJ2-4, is DVKVTQSSRYLVKRTGEKVFLECVQDMDHENMFWYRQDPGLGLRLIYFSYDVKMKEKGDIPEGYSVSREKKERFSLILESASTNQTSMYLCASSYAGLKNIQYFGAGTRLSVL.

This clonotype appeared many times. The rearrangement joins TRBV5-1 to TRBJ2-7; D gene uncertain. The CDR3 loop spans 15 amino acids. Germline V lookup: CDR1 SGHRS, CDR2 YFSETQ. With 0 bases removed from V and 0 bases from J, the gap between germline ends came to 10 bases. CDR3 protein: CASSLEVGSSYEQYF. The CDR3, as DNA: TGCGCCAGCAGCTTGGAGGTTGGTAGCTCCTACGAGCAGTACTTC.

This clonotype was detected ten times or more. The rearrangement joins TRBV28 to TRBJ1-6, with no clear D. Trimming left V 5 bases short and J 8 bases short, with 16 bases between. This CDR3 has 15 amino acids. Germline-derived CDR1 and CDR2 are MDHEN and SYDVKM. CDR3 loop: CASSPREGGYSPLHF. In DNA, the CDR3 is TGTGCCAGCAGTCCTAGGGAGGGCGGGTATTCACCCCTCCACTTT. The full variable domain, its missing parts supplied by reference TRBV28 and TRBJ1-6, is DVKVTQSSRYLVKRTGEKVFLECVQDMDHENMFWYRQDPGLGLRLIYFSYDVKMKEKGDIPEGYSVSREKKERFSLILESASTNQTSMYLCASSPREGGYSPLHFGNGTRLTVT.

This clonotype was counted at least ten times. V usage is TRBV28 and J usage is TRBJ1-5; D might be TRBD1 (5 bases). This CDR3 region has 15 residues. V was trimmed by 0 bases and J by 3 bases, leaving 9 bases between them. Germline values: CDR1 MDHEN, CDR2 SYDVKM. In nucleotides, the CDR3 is TGTGCCAGCAGTTTATGGAGAGGGGTCAATCAGCCCCAGCATTTT. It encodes CASSLWRGVNQPQHF.

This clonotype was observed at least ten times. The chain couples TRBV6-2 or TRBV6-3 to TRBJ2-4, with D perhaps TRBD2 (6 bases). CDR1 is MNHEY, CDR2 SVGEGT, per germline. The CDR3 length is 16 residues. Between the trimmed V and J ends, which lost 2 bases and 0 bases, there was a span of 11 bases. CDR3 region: CASSYPTGGAKNIQYF. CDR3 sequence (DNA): TGTGCCAGCAGTTACCCGACCGGGGGAGCCAAAAACATTCAGTACTTC.

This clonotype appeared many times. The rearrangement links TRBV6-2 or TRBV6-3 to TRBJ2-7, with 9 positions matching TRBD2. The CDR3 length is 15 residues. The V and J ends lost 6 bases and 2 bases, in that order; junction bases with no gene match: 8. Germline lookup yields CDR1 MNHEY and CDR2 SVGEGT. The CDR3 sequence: CASSHEAGGPYEQYF. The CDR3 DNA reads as TGTGCCAGCAGCCACGAGGCGGGAGGGCCCTACGAGCAGTACTTC.

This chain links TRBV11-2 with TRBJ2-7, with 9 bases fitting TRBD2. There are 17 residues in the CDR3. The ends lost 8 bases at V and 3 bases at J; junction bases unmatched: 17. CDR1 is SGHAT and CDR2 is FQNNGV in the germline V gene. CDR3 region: CASSPPRGRGRDYEQYF. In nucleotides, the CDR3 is TGTGCCAGCTCACCCCCTCGGGGACGCGGGAGGGACTACGAGCAGTACTTC. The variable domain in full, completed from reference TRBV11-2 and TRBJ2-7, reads EAGVAQSPRYKIIEKRQSVAFWCNPISGHATLYWYQQILGQGPKLLIQFQNNGVVDDSQLPKDRFSAERLKGVDSTLKIQPAKLEDSAVYLCASSPPRGRGRDYEQYFGPGTRLTVT.

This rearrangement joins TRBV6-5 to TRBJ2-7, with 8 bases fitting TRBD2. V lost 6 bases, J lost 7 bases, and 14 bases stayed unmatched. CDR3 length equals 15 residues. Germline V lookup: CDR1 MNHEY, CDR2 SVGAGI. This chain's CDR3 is CASSLTRAGGWEQYF. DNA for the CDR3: TGTGCCAGCAGCCTTACTAGGGCGGGAGGCTGGGAGCAGTACTTC.

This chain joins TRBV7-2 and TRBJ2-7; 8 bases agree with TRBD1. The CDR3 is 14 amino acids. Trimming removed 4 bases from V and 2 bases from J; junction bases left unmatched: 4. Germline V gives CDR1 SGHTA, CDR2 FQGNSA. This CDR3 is CASSSGQDPYEQYF. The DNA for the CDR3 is TGTGCCAGCAGCTCGGGACAGGACCCCTACGAGCAGTACTTC.

The CDR3 bases are TGTGCCAGCAGTTCCACTAGACATCTCAACGCCTACGAGCAGTACTTC. It is translated as CASSSTRHLNAYEQYF. The chain recombines TRBV12-3 or TRBV12-4 with TRBJ2-7, with D tentatively TRBD2 (5 bases). Between the trimmed V and J ends, which lost 4 bases and 2 bases, there was a span of 18 bases. The CDR3 consists of 16 residues.

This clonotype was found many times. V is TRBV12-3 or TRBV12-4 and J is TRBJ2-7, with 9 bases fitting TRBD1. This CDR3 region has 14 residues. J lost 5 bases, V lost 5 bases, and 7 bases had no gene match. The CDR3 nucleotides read TGTGCCAGCAGTCCCGGGACAGGGTCCAACGAGCAGTACTTC. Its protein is CASSPGTGSNEQYF.

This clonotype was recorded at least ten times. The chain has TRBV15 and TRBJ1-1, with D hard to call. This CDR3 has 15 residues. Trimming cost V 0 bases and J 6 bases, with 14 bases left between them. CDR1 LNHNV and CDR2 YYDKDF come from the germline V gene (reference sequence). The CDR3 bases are TGTGCCACCAGCAGAGATCGTGGAGGGTGGGCTGAAGCTTTCTTT. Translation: CATSRDRGGWAEAFF.

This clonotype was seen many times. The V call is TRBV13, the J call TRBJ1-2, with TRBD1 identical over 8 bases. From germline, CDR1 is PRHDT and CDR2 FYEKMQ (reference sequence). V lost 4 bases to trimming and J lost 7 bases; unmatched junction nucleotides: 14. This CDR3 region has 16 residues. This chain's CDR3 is CASSSVRTGRMAGYTF. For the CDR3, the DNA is TGTGCCAGCAGCTCCGTGAGGACAGGGAGGATGGCTGGCTACACCTTC.